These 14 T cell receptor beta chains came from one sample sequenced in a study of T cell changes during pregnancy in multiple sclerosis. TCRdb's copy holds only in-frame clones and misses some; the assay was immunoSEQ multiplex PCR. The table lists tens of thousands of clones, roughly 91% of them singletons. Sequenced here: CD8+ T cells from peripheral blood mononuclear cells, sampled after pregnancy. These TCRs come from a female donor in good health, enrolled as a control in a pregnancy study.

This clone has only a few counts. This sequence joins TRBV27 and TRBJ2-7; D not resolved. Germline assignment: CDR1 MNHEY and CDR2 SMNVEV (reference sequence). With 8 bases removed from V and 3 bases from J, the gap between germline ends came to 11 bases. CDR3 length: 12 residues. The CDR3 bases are TGTGCCAGCTCCGACTCCCTCTACGAGCAGTACTTC. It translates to CASSDSLYEQYF.

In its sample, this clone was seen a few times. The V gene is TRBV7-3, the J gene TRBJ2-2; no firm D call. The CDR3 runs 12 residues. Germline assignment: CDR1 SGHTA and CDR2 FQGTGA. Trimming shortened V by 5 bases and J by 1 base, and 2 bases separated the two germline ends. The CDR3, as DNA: TGTGCCAGCAGCCTGAACACCGGGGAGCTGTTTTTT. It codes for CASSLNTGELFF.

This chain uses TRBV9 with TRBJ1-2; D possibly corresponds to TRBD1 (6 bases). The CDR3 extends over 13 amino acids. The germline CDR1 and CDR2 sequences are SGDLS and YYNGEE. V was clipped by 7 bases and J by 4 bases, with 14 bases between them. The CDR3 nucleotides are TGTGCCAGCTCAGTCGGACAGCTCTATGGCTACACCTTC. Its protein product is CASSVGQLYGYTF.

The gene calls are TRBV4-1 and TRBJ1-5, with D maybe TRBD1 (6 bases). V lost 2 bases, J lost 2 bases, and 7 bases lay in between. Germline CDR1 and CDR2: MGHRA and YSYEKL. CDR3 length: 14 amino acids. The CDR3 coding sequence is TGCGCCAGCAGCCAACACAGGGGCAATCAGCCCCAGCATTTT. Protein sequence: CASSQHRGNQPQHF.

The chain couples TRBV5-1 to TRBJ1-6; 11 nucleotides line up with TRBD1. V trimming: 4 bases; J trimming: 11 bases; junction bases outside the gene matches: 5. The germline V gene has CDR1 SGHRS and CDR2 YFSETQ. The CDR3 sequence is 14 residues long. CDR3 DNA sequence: TGCGCCAGCAGCACGGGGGGACAGGGGGCACCCCTCCACTTT. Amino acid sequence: CASSTGGQGAPLHF.

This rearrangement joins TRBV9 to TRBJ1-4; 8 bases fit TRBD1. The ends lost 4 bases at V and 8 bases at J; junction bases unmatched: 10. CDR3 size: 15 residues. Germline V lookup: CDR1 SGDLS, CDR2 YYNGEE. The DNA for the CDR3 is TGTGCCAGCAGCCCCCTGACAGGGGTTGAGGAAAAACTGTTTTTT. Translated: CASSPLTGVEEKLFF.

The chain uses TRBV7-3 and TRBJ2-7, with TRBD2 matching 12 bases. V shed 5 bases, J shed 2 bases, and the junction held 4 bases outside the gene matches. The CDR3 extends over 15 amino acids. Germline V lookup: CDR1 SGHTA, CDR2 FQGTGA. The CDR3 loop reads CASSPTSGGPYEQYF. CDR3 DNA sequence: TGTGCCAGCAGCCCGACTAGCGGGGGTCCCTACGAGCAGTACTTC. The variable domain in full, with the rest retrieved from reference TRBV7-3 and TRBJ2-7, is GAGVSQTPSNKVTEKGKYVELRCDPISGHTALYWYRQSLGQGPEFLIYFQGTGAADDSGLPNDRFFAVRPEGSVSTLKIQRTERGDSAVYLCASSPTSGGPYEQYFGPGTRLTVT.

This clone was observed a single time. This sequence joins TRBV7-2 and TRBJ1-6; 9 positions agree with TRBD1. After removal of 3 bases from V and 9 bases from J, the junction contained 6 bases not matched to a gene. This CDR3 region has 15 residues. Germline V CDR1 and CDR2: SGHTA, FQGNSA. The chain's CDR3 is CASSFRTGVGSPLHF. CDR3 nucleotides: TGTGCCAGCAGCTTCCGGACAGGGGTGGGTTCACCCCTCCACTTT. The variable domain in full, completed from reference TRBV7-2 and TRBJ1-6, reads GAGVSQSPSNKVTEKGKDVELRCDPISGHTALYWYRQSLGQGLEFLIYFQGNSAPDKSGLPSDRFSAERTGGSVSTLTIQRTQQEDSAVYLCASSFRTGVGSPLHFGNGTRLTVT.

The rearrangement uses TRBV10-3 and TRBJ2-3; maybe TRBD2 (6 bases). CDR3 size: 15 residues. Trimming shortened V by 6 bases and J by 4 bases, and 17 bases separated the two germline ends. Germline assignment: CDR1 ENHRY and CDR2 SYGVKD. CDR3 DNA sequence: TGTGCCATCAGCCAGCCGGGACTTTCGTCAGATACGCAGTATTTT. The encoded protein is CAISQPGLSSDTQYF.

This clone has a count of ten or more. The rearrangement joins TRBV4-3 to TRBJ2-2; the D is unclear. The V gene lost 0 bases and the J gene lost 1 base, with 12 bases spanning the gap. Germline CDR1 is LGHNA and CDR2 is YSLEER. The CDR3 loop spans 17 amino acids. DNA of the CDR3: TGCGCCAGCAGCCAAGATTTCCCGTGGCTGAACACCGGGGAGCTGTTTTTT. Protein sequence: CASSQDFPWLNTGELFF.

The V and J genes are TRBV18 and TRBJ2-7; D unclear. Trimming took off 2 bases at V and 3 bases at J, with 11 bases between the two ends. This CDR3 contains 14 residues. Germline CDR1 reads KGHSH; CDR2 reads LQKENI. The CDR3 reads CASSPDTGDYEQYF. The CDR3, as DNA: TGTGCCAGCTCACCAGATACCGGAGACTACGAGCAGTACTTC.

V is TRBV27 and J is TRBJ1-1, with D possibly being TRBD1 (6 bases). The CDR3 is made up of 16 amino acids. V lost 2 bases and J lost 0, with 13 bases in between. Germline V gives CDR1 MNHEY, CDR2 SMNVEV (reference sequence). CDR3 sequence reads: CASSLGGAKMNTEAFF. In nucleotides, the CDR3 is TGTGCCAGCAGTTTAGGGGGGGCCAAAATGAACACTGAAGCTTTCTTT.

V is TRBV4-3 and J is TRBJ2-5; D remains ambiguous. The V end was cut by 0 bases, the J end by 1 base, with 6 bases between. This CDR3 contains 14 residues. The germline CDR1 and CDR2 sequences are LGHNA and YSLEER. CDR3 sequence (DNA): TGCGCCAGCAGCCAAGATCGGTTCCAAGAGACCCAGTACTTC. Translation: CASSQDRFQETQYF.

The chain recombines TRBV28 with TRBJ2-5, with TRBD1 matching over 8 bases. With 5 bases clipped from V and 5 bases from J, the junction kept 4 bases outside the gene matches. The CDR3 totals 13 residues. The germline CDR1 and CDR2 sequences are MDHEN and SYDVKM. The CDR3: CASSDRGGETQYF. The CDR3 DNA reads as TGTGCCAGCAGTGACAGGGGCGGGGAGACCCAGTACTTC. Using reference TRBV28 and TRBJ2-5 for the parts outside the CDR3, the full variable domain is DVKVTQSSRYLVKRTGEKVFLECVQDMDHENMFWYRQDPGLGLRLIYFSYDVKMKEKGDIPEGYSVSREKKERFSLILESASTNQTSMYLCASSDRGGETQYFGPGTRLLVL.